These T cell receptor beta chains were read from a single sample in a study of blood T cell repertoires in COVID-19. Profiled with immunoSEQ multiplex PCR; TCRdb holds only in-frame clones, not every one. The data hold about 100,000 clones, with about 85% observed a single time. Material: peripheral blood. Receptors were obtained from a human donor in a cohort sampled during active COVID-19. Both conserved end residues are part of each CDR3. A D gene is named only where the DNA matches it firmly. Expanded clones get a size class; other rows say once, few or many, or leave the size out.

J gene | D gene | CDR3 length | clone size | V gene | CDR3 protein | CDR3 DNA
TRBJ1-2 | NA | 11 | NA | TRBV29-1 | CSVGHGYGYTF | TGCAGCGTTGGACACGGCTATGGCTACACCTTC
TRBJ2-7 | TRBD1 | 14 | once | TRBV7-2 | CASRRDRGSYEQYF | TGTGCCAGCAGGAGGGACAGGGGGAGCTACGAGCAGTACTTC
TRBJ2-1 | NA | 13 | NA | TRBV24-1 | CATSERGTNEQFF | TGTGCCACCAGTGAAAGGGGAACCAATGAGCAGTTCTTC
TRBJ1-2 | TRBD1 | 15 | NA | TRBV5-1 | CASSRGQGPNYGYTF | TGCGCCAGCAGCCGGGGACAGGGGCCTAACTATGGCTACACCTTC
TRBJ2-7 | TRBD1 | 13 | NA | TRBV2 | CASSPGTVYEQYF | TGTGCCAGCAGTCCCGGGACAGTCTACGAGCAGTACTTC
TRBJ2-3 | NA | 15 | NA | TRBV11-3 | CASSYGGAGADTQYF | TGTGCCAGCAGCTATGGGGGGGCCGGGGCAGATACGCAGTATTTT
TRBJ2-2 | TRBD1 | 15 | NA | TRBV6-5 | CASRRDRGGTGELFF | TGTGCCAGCAGACGGGACAGGGGGGGAACCGGGGAGCTGTTTTTT
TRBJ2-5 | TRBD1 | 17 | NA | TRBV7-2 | CASSITGQGAPQETQYF | TGTGCCAGCAGTATTACGGGACAGGGGGCCCCCCAAGAGACCCAGTACTTC
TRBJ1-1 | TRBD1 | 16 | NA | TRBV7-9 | CASSLRQGRVGTEAFF | TGTGCCAGCAGCTTAAGACAGGGGAGGGTTGGCACTGAAGCTTTCTTT
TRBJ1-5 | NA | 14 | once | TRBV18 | CASSPTGFNQPQHF | TGTGCCAGCTCACCAACAGGTTTCAATCAGCCCCAGCATTTT
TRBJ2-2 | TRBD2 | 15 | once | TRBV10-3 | CAINRGTSVTGELFF | TGTGCCATCAACCGCGGGACTAGCGTAACCGGGGAGCTGTTTTTT
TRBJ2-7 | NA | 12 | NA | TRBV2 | CASTETGYEQYF | TGTGCCAGCACTGAGACTGGATACGAGCAGTACTTC
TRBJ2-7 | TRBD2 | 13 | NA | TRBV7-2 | CASSYREGYEQYF | TGTGCCAGCAGCTATAGGGAGGGCTACGAGCAGTACTTC
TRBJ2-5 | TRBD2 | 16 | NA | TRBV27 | CASSWGLAGHQETQYF | TGTGCCAGCAGTTGGGGACTAGCGGGGCACCAAGAGACCCAGTACTTC
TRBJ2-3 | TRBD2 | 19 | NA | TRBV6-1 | CASSEAVGTSGSSLDTQYF | TGTGCCAGCAGTGAAGCGGTGGGAACTAGCGGGAGCTCTTTAGATACGCAGTATTTT
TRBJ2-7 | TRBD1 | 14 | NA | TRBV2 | CASKGDRGIGEQYF | TGTGCCAGCAAGGGGGACAGGGGGATTGGCGAGCAGTACTTC
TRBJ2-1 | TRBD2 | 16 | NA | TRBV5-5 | CASSLRASGYYNEQFF | TGTGCCAGCAGCTTGAGGGCTAGCGGCTATTACAATGAGCAGTTCTTC
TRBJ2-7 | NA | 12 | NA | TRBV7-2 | CASSLVSGEQYF | TGTGCCAGCAGCTTAGTGTCGGGGGAGCAGTACTTC
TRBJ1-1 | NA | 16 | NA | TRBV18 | CASSPQQGSINTEAFF | TGTGCCAGCTCACCGCAACAGGGCTCAATTAACACTGAAGCTTTCTTT
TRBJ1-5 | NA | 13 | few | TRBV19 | CASRIQGNQPQHF | TGTGCCAGTAGGATACAGGGTAATCAGCCCCAGCATTTT
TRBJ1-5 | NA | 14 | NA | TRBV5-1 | CASSLEGWAQPQHF | TGCGCCAGCAGCTTGGAGGGGTGGGCGCAGCCCCAGCATTTT
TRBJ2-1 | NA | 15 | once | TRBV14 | CASSQRLSSYNEQFF | TGTGCCAGCAGCCAGAGACTAAGCTCCTACAATGAGCAGTTCTTC
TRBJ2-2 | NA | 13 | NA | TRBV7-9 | CASSFWDSGELFF | TGTGCCAGCAGCTTTTGGGACTCCGGGGAGCTGTTTTTT
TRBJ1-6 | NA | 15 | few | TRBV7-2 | CASSLEEGDYSPLHF | TGTGCCAGCAGCTTAGAAGAGGGGGATTATTCACCCCTCCACTTT
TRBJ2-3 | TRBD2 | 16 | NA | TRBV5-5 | CASSLEGLAVTDTQYF | TGTGCCAGCAGCTTGGAGGGACTAGCAGTCACAGATACGCAGTATTTT
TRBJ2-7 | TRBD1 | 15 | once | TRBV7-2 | CASSTGTGGFYEQYF | TGTGCCAGCAGCACCGGGACAGGGGGGTTCTACGAGCAGTACTTC
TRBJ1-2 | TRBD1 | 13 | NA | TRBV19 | CASSTDRAYGYTF | TGTGCCAGTAGTACGGACAGGGCTTATGGCTACACCTTC
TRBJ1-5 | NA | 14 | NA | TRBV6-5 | CASNPTGSNQPQHF | TGTGCCAGCAACCCAACAGGGAGCAATCAGCCCCAGCATTTT
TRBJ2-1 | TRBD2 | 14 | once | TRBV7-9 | CASSLELARNEQFF | TGTGCCAGCAGCTTAGAACTAGCGCGCAATGAGCAGTTCTTC